The T cell receptor (beta chain) described here comes from a study of T-cell memory formation after mild COVID-19. Study observations and caveats: Balance between CD4 and CD8 was seen in clones contracting day 15 to 85, and a CD4+ lean was seen in later expanders. CD4+ contracting clones lay mainly in CM and EM, CD8+ ones in EMRA.

Notes on this clonotype: Its antigen remains unknown.

The CDR3 runs 14 residues. Germline trimming cut 5 bases from V and 1 base from J; bases unmatched to any gene: 0. CDR1 and CDR2 (germline): SGHVS, FQNEAQ. 5'RACE with constant-segment primers yielded barcoded, UMI-tagged TCR alpha and TCR beta cDNA libraries. TCRdb itself ran the 5' RACE reads through MiXCR, one entry per CDR3 protein. The profile covers about 470,000 distinct CDR3 sequences, with around a quarter appearing a single time and around 13% taken by the ten largest. The sequencing sample was made of PBMCs or a T cell subset sorted from them (not recorded which). The chain employs TRBV7-8 and TRBJ2-3, with 10 positions matching TRBD2. The sequence came from an adult woman who had mild COVID-19 (a few samples of this study predate the infection). Cell type and time point are not known. This CDR3 is CASSGTSGTDTQYF. DNA for the CDR3: TGTGCCAGCAGCGGGACTAGCGGCACAGATACGCAGTATTTT.